These 29 T cell receptor beta chains were all obtained from the same sample, sequenced in a study of cytomegalovirus exposure and HLA in healthy donors. PCR primers comprised 60 Vbeta and 13 Jbeta primers. The protocol was immunoSEQ multiplex PCR, while the TCRdb copy is restricted to in-frame clones and leaves out a portion. The repertoire holds about 57,000 clones, with approximately 79% as singletons. Sequencing was carried out using PBMCs. Receptors originate from a woman aged 25 to 39 in good health and CMV-seronegative.

The CDR3 loop is CASSVAGALMGDQYF. For the CDR3, the DNA is TGTGCCAGCAGCGTAGCAGGGGCGCTAATGGGGGACCAGTACTTC. The chain combines TRBV9 with TRBJ2-5; maybe TRBD1 (6 bases). Trimming cost V 0 bases and J 10 bases, with 19 bases left between them. Germline CDR1 reads SGDLS; CDR2 reads YYNGEE. The CDR3 contains 15 residues.

The J gene is TRBJ2-1, the V gene TRBV19; 11 positions agree with TRBD2. V trimming: 7 bases; J trimming: 1 base; junction bases outside the gene matches: 3. The length of the CDR3 is 15 residues. CDR1 LNHDA and CDR2 SQIVND come from the germline V gene (reference sequence). CDR3 in DNA: TGTGCCAGTACCACTAGCGGGGGTTCCTACAATGAGCAGTTCTTC. Protein: CASTTSGGSYNEQFF.

V usage is TRBV11-3 and J usage is TRBJ2-2; maybe TRBD2 (5 bases). Germline-derived CDR1 and CDR2 are SGHNT and YENEEA. V was trimmed by 3 bases and J by 6 bases, leaving 14 bases between them. The CDR3 length is 15 residues. The chain's CDR3 is CASSFISEISGELFF. The CDR3, as DNA: TGTGCCAGCAGCTTCATTAGCGAAATTTCCGGGGAGCTGTTTTTT. Combining the CDR3 with reference TRBV11-3 and TRBJ2-2 gives the whole variable domain EAGVVQSPRYKIIEKKQPVAFWCNPISGHNTLYWYLQNLGQGPELLIRYENEEAVDDSQLPKDRFSAERLKGVDSTLKIQPAELGDSAVYLCASSFISEISGELFFGEGSRLTVL.

This chain links TRBV7-2 with TRBJ2-2; D remains ambiguous. In germline, CDR1 is SGHTA, CDR2 FQGNSA. V was shortened by 10 bases and J by 6 bases, with 12 bases between the two germline ends. The CDR3 spans 12 residues. CDR3 DNA: TGTGCCACCAGTCAGGTGTCCGGGGAGCTGTTTTTT. This sequence encodes CATSQVSGELFF.

The chain is built from TRBV19 and TRBJ1-2; perhaps TRBD1 as D (6 bases). This CDR3 is built from 15 residues. Germline V lookup: CDR1 LNHDA, CDR2 SQIVND (reference sequence). V lost 3 bases to trimming and J lost 3 bases, with 14 bases between them. CDR3 nucleotides: TGTGCCAGTAGTATGGGTGGGGACACGCACTATGGCTACACCTTC. This translates into CASSMGGDTHYGYTF.

This clone appeared a few times. This chain's CDR3 is CASSLADGGAGGYTF. Here the CDR3 DNA reads TGTGCCAGCAGCTTAGCGGACGGGGGGGCGGGTGGCTACACCTTC. This sequence joins TRBV7-9 and TRBJ1-2; D is possibly TRBD1 (6 bases). CDR1 is SEHNR and CDR2 is FQNEAQ in the germline V gene (reference sequence). The V end was cut by 0 bases, the J end by 7 bases, with 15 bases between. CDR3 length: 15 residues.

This clone occurred once. The chain carries TRBV30 and TRBJ1-1; 8 bases match TRBD1. The V segment lost 4 bases and the J segment 4 bases; nucleotides outside the gene matches: 8. CDR1 is GTSNPN and CDR2 is SVGIG in the germline V gene (reference sequence). This CDR3 comprises 14 residues. This CDR3 is CAWTQGAPSTEAFF. DNA for the CDR3: TGTGCCTGGACCCAGGGGGCGCCGAGCACTGAAGCTTTCTTT.

The gene calls are TRBV30 and TRBJ1-5; D not certain. This CDR3 comprises 17 residues. Trimming removed 3 bases from V and 0 bases from J, with 18 bases in between. From germline, CDR1 is GTSNPN and CDR2 SVGIG (reference sequence). The DNA of the CDR3 is TGTGCCTGGAGCCCACCGGGAGTAAGTTCTAGCAATCAGCCCCAGCATTTT. It yields the protein CAWSPPGVSSSNQPQHF.

The chain recombines TRBV5-1 with TRBJ2-5, with 11 bases matching TRBD1. The CDR3 totals 16 residues. The V gene's germline CDR1 is SGHRS and CDR2 YFSETQ. The J segment lost 5 bases and the V segment lost 4 bases, leaving 10 bases of the junction unmatched. The CDR3 here is CASSALGQGATETQYF. The CDR3 DNA sequence: TGCGCCAGCAGCGCACTAGGACAGGGGGCGACGGAGACCCAGTACTTC.

A note on this clone: At one end, the junction sequence differs from germline, possibly due to a read error. The chain has TRBV7-9 and TRBJ1-5; TRBD1 is a possible D gene (5 bases). Germline CDR1 SEHNR, CDR2 FQNEAQ (reference sequence). The CDR3 is 13 residues long. The CDR3 DNA sequence: TGTTCCAGCAGCTTGGGTGCGGGGCCGCCCCAGCATTTT. This codes for CSSSLGAGPPQHF.

The rearrangement links TRBV30 to TRBJ1-3; the match to TRBD1 covers 8 bases. V trimming: 1 base; J trimming: 2 bases; junction bases outside the gene matches: 1. The CDR3 length is 14 residues. CDR1 is GTSNPN, CDR2 SVGIG, per germline (reference sequence). CDR3 DNA: TGTGCCTGGAGTGCGGACAGGGCTGGAAACACCATATATTTT. Its protein is CAWSADRAGNTIYF.

This sequence joins TRBV5-8 and TRBJ1-2, with a possible D match to TRBD1 (5 bases). Per the germline V gene, CDR1 is SGHTS and CDR2 is YDEGEE. The CDR3 extends over 14 amino acids. Trimming left V 3 bases short and J 2 bases short, with 11 bases between. The chain's CDR3 is CASSSTALNYGYTF. The CDR3 nucleotides read TGTGCCAGCAGCTCGACAGCACTGAACTATGGCTACACCTTC.

The DNA for the CDR3 is TGTGCCAGCAGCCGAACAGGGGGGGGTTCCAGCACTGAAGCTTTCTTT. It specifies CASSRTGGGSSTEAFF. The chain has TRBV7-2 and TRBJ1-1; 8 positions agree with TRBD1. The germline V gene has CDR1 SGHTA and CDR2 FQGNSA. V shed 5 bases and J 4 bases; nucleotides not matched to a gene: 12. The CDR3 spans 16 residues.

The V and J genes are TRBV7-2 and TRBJ2-2; 8 positions agree with TRBD1. Germline loops: CDR1 SGHTA, CDR2 FQGNSA. V lost 1 base to trimming and J lost 5 bases; unmatched junction nucleotides: 3. CDR3 size: 15 residues. This CDR3 reads CASSLGQGATGELFF. CDR3 nucleotides: TGTGCCAGCAGCTTAGGGCAGGGGGCGACCGGGGAGCTGTTTTTT. The whole variable domain, remainder taken from reference TRBV7-2 and TRBJ2-2, is GAGVSQSPSNKVTEKGKDVELRCDPISGHTALYWYRQSLGQGLEFLIYFQGNSAPDKSGLPSDRFSAERTGGSVSTLTIQRTQQEDSAVYLCASSLGQGATGELFFGEGSRLTVL.

The V and J genes are TRBV30 and TRBJ1-5; possibly TRBD1 for D (5 bases). The CDR3 is 14 residues long. Germline CDR1 GTSNPN, CDR2 SVGIG (reference sequence). Trimming removed 2 bases from V and 5 bases from J, with 13 bases in between. DNA of the CDR3: TGTGCCTGGAGTACCGGGACTCTTCATCAGCCCCAGCATTTT. Translation gives CAWSTGTLHQPQHF.

The rearrangement links TRBV30 to TRBJ1-2, with D maybe TRBD1 (6 bases). The CDR3 spans 15 residues. The germline CDR1 and CDR2 sequences are GTSNPN and SVGIG (reference sequence). Trimming removed 4 bases at V and 0 bases at J, with 15 bases between. The DNA for the CDR3 is TGTGCCTGGAAGGATGGGGGCTACGCTAACTATGGCTACACCTTC. Its translation: CAWKDGGYANYGYTF.

The chain carries TRBV2 and TRBJ1-2; TRBD1 might be the D (6 bases). Trimming cost V 3 bases and J 5 bases, with 13 bases left between them. Germline CDR1 SNHLY, CDR2 FYNNEI. The CDR3 is 14 residues long. The CDR3: CASSERAGDYGYTF. The DNA for the CDR3 is TGTGCCAGCAGTGAGAGGGCAGGGGATTATGGCTACACCTTC.

CDR3 in amino acids: CASSLLGQGGNQPQHF. CDR3 DNA: TGTGCCAGCAGTCTTTTAGGACAGGGAGGCAATCAGCCCCAGCATTTT. V gene TRBV7-2 combines with J gene TRBJ1-5; the match to TRBD1 covers 8 bases. CDR1 SGHTA and CDR2 FQGNSA come from the germline V gene. The CDR3 has 16 amino acids. V gave up 6 bases and J gave up 2 bases; unmatched junction bases: 9.

V and J are TRBV9 and TRBJ2-3; D is possibly TRBD2 (5 bases). CDR3 length: 16 residues. CDR1 and CDR2 from the germline V gene are SGDLS and YYNGEE. Trimming stripped 0 bases from V and 5 bases from J, with 16 bases between. This chain's CDR3 is CASSVELGSNVDTQYF. Written as DNA, the CDR3 is TGTGCCAGCAGCGTAGAGCTGGGGAGCAACGTAGATACGCAGTATTTT.

The V and J genes are TRBV9 and TRBJ1-6; a possible D gene is TRBD1 (5 bases). Per the germline V gene, CDR1 is SGDLS and CDR2 is YYNGEE. Trimming left V 3 bases short and J 10 bases short, with 14 bases between. The CDR3 totals 14 residues. This chain's CDR3 is CASSAGKGPSPLHF. As DNA, the CDR3 is TGTGCCAGCAGCGCAGGGAAGGGGCCATCACCCCTCCACTTT.

The rearrangement uses TRBV27 and TRBJ2-3; no reliable D call. Germline values: CDR1 MNHEY, CDR2 SMNVEV (reference sequence). The CDR3 covers 14 residues. V was clipped by 0 bases and J by 6 bases, with 10 bases between them. The CDR3 coding sequence is TGTGCCAGCAGTTTATCGATCCTTAGTGATACGCAGTATTTT. Encoded protein: CASSLSILSDTQYF.

The chain carries TRBV7-2 and TRBJ2-6, with TRBD1 as a possible D gene (5 bases). This CDR3 region has 14 residues. With 5 bases removed from V and 12 bases from J, the gap between germline ends came to 17 bases. Germline V gene lookup returns CDR1 SGHTA and CDR2 FQGNSA. This CDR3 is CASSVGAEFSVLTF. DNA for the CDR3: TGTGCCAGCAGCGTAGGGGCAGAGTTCTCCGTCCTGACTTTC.

The chain combines TRBV29-1 with TRBJ1-5; D gene uncertain. Germline V gene lookup returns CDR1 SQVTM and CDR2 ANQGSEA. This CDR3 spans 13 amino acids. V lost 4 bases and J lost 1, with 8 bases in between. In DNA form, the CDR3 reads TGCAGCGTTGTGTCAACAAGCAATCAGCCCCAGCATTTT. Protein: CSVVSTSNQPQHF.

This chain links TRBV29-1 with TRBJ2-7; 10 bases align to TRBD1. CDR3 length: 14 residues. V trimming: 7 bases; J trimming: 2 bases; junction bases outside the gene matches: 8. Germline V gene data show CDR1 as SQVTM and CDR2 as ANQGSEA. The CDR3 loop is CSALGGQGPYEQYF. The CDR3 region has the DNA TGCAGCGCCCTGGGGGGACAGGGGCCCTACGAGCAGTACTTC.

The chain is built from TRBV18 and TRBJ2-7; 11 bases are a match to TRBD2. The germline gives CDR1 KGHSH, CDR2 LQKENI. This CDR3 has 15 amino acids. The trim removed 6 bases at V and 3 bases at J, leaving 7 bases unmatched. Written as DNA, the CDR3 is TGTGCCAGCTCGCGGCTAGCGGGGGGCCTCTACGAGCAGTACTTC. This encodes CASSRLAGGLYEQYF.

This chain connects TRBV7-3 to TRBJ1-1; D uncertain. Germline V gives CDR1 SGHTA, CDR2 FQGTGA. This CDR3 region has 14 residues. V was pared by 3 bases and J by 0 bases, with 8 bases between. The CDR3 is CASSFGGLNTEAFF. CDR3 in DNA: TGTGCCAGCAGCTTCGGAGGCTTGAACACTGAAGCTTTCTTT.

This chain connects TRBV2 to TRBJ1-5; D may be TRBD1 (5 bases). The CDR3 extends over 14 amino acids. Germline-derived CDR1 and CDR2 are SNHLY and FYNNEI. Trimming left V 4 bases short and J 6 bases short, with 13 bases between. CDR3 loop: CASSGPGMGQPQHF. In DNA, the CDR3 is TGTGCCAGCAGTGGGCCAGGGATGGGTCAGCCCCAGCATTTT.

V usage is TRBV4-3 and J usage is TRBJ2-1, with unresolved D. V lost 1 base, J lost 7 bases, and 11 bases lay in between. CDR1 is LGHNA and CDR2 is YSLEER in the germline V gene. CDR3 size: 14 residues. CDR3 nucleotides: TGCGCCAGCAGCCAAGTCTTGTCTCGGAATGAGCAGTTCTTC. Amino acids: CASSQVLSRNEQFF.

CDR3 region: CASSLRVAEQFF. In DNA, the CDR3 is TGTGCCAGCAGCTTAAGAGTAGCGGAACAGTTCTTC. V gene TRBV7-3 combines with J gene TRBJ2-1; tentative D call: TRBD2 (6 bases). The CDR3 has 12 amino acids. Germline V gives CDR1 SGHTA, CDR2 FQGTGA. The germline V and J ends were trimmed by 1 base and 13 bases, with 11 bases remaining between them.